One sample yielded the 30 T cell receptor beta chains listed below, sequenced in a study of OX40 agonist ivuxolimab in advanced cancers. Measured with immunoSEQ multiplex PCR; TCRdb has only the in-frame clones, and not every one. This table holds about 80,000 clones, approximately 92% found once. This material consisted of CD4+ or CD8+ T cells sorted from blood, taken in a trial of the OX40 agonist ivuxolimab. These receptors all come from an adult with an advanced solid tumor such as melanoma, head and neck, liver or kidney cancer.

The CDR3 DNA follows: TGTGCCAGCAGCTTAATAACAGGGACGGACACCATATATTTT. Protein sequence: CASSLITGTDTIYF. The chain employs TRBV11-3 and TRBJ1-3, with a possible D match to TRBD1 (6 bases). The length of the CDR3 is 14 residues. CDR1 SGHNT and CDR2 YENEEA come from the germline V gene. The V and J ends lost 2 bases and 8 bases respectively, with 13 bases between them.

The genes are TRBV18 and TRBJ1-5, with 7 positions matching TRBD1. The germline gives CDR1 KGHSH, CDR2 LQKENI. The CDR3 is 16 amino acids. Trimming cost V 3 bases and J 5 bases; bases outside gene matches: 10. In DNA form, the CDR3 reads TGTGCCAGCTCACCTTCGACAGGGACGGTTGATCAGCCCCAGCATTTT. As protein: CASSPSTGTVDQPQHF.

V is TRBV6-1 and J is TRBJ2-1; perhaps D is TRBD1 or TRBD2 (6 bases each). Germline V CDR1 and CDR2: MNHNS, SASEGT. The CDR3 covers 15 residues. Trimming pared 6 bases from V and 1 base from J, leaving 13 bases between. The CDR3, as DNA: TGTGCCAGCAGGGTTACAGGGAGGTCCTACAATGAGCAGTTCTTC. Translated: CASRVTGRSYNEQFF.

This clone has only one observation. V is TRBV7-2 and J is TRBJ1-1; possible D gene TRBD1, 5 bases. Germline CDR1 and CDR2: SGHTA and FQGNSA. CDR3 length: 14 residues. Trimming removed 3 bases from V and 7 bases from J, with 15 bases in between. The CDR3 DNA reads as TGTGCCAGCAGCTTGGGGCCCTCCCGGGGTGAAGCTTTCTTT. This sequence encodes CASSLGPSRGEAFF. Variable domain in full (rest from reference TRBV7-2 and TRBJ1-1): GAGVSQSPSNKVTEKGKDVELRCDPISGHTALYWYRQSLGQGLEFLIYFQGNSAPDKSGLPSDRFSAERTGGSVSTLTIQRTQQEDSAVYLCASSLGPSRGEAFFGQGTRLTVV.

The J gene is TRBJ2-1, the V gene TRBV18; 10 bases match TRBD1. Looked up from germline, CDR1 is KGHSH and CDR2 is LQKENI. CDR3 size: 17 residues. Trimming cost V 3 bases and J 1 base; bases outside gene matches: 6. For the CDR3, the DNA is TGTGCCAGCTCACCGCCCGGGACAGGGGCGTCCTACAATGAGCAGTTCTTC. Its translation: CASSPPGTGASYNEQFF. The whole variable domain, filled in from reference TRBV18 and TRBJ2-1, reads NAGVMQNPRHLVRRRGQEARLRCSPMKGHSHVYWYRQLPEEGLKFMVYLQKENIIDESGMPKERFSAEFPKEGPSILRIQQVVRGDSAAYFCASSPPGTGASYNEQFFGPGTRLTVL.

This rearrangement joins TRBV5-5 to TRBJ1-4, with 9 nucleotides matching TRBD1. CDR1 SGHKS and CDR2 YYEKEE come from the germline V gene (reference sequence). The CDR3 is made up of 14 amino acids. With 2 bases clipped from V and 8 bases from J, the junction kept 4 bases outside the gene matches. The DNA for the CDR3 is TGTGCCAGCAGCTTTACAGGGGGCAACGAAAAACTGTTTTTT. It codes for CASSFTGGNEKLFF.

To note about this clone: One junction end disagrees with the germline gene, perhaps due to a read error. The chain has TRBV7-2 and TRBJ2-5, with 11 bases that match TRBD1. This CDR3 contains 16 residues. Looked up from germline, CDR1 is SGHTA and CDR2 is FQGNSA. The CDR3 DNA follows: TGTGCCAGCAGCTCAAGGACAGGGGGCGTGGGAGAGACCCAATACTTC. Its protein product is CASSSRTGGVGETQYF.

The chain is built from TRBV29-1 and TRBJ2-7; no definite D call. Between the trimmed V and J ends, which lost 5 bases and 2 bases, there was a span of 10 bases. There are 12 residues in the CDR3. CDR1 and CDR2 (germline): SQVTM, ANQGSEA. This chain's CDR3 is CSVQSPTYEQYF. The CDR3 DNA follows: TGCAGCGTTCAATCACCCACCTACGAGCAGTACTTC.

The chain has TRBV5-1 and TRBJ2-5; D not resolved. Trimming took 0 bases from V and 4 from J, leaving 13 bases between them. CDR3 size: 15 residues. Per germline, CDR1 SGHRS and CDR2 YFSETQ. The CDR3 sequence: CASSLEVGTGETQYF. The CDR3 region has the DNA TGCGCCAGCAGCTTGGAAGTGGGAACGGGAGAGACCCAGTACTTC. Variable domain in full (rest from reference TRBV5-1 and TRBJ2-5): KAGVTQTPRYLIKTRGQQVTLSCSPISGHRSVSWYQQTPGQGLQFLFEYFSETQRNKGNFPGRFSGRQFSNSRSEMNVSTLELGDSALYLCASSLEVGTGETQYFGPGTRLLVL.

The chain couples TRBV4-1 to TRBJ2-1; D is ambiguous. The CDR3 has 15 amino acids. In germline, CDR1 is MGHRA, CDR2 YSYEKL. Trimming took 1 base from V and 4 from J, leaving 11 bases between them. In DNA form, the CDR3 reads TGCGCCAGCAGCCAAGGTATCCCGGAATACAATGAGCAGTTCTTC. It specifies CASSQGIPEYNEQFF.

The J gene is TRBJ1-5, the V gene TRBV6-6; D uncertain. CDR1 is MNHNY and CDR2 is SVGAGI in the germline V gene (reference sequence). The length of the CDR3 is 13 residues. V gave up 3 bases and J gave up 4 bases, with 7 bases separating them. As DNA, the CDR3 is TGTGCCAGCAGTTATAACCCGAATCAGCCCCAGCATTTT. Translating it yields CASSYNPNQPQHF.

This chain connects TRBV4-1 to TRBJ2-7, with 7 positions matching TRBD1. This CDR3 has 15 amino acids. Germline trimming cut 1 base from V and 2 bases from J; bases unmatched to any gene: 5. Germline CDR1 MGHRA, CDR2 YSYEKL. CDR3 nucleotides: TGCGCCAGCAGCCAAGGAGAGGGGGCGGCCTACGAGCAGTACTTC. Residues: CASSQGEGAAYEQYF.

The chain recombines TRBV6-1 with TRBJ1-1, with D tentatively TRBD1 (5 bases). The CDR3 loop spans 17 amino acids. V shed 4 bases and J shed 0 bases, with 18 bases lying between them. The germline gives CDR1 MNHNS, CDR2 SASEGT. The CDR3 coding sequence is TGTGCCAGCAGTGCTAGGCCCCTCGACAGAGTGAACACTGAAGCTTTCTTT. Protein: CASSARPLDRVNTEAFF.

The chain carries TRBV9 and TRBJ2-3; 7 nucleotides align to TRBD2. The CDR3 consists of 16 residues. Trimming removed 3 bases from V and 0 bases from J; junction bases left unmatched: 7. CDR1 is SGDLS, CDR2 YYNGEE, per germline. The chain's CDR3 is CASSAVGRGSTDTQYF. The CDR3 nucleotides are TGTGCCAGCAGCGCCGTCGGGCGGGGGAGCACAGATACGCAGTATTTT.

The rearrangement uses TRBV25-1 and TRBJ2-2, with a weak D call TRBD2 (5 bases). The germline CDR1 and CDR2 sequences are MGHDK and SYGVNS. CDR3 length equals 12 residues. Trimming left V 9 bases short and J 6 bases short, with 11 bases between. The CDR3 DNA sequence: TGTGCCAGACCATCGGAGGCCGGGGAGCTGTTTTTT. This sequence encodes CARPSEAGELFF.

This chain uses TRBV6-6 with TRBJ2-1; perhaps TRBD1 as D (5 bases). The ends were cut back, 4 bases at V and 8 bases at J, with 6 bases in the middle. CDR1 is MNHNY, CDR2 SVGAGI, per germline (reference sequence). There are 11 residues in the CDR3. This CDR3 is CASSSRDEQFF. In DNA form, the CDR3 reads TGTGCCAGCAGTTCCAGGGATGAGCAGTTCTTC.

CDR3 sequence reads: CASSIVGRGGQPQHF. Here the CDR3 DNA reads TGTGCCAGTAGTATAGTTGGCCGAGGTGGGCAGCCCCAGCATTTT. The genes are TRBV19 and TRBJ1-5; D is unclear. V was pared by 1 base and J by 7 bases, with 14 bases between. Germline-derived CDR1 and CDR2 are LNHDA and SQIVND (reference sequence). The CDR3 length is 15 residues.

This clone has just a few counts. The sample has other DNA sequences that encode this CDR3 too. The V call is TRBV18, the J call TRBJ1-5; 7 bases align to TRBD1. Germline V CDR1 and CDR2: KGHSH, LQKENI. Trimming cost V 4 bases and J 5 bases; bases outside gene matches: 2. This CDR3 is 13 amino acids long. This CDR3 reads CASSRDRDQPQHF. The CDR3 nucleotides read TGTGCCAGCTCACGAGACAGGGATCAGCCCCAGCATTTT.

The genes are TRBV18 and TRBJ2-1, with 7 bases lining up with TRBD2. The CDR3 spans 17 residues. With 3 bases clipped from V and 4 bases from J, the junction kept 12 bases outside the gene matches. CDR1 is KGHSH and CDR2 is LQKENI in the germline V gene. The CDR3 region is CASSPPFQRGTYNEQFF. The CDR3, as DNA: TGTGCCAGCTCACCGCCCTTTCAGCGGGGCACTTACAATGAGCAGTTCTTC.

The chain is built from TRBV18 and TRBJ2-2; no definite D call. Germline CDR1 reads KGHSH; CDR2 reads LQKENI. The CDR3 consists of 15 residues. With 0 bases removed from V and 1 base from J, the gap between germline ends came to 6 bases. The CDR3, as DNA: TGTGCCAGCTCACCACCTGCCAGGAACACCGGGGAGCTGTTTTTT. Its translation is CASSPPARNTGELFF. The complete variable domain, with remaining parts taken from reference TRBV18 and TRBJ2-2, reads NAGVMQNPRHLVRRRGQEARLRCSPMKGHSHVYWYRQLPEEGLKFMVYLQKENIIDESGMPKERFSAEFPKEGPSILRIQQVVRGDSAAYFCASSPPARNTGELFFGEGSRLTVL.

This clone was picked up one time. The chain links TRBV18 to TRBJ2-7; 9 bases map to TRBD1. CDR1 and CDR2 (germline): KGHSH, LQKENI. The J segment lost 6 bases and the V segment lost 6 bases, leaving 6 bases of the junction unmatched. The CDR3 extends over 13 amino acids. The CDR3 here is CASSGTGILEQYF. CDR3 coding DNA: TGTGCCAGCTCCGGGACAGGGATTCTCGAGCAGTACTTC.

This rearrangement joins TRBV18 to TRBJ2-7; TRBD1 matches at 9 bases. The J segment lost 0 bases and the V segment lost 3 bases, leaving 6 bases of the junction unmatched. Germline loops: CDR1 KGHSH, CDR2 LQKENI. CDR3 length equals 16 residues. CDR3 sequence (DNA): TGTGCCAGCTCACCCGTGGGACAGGGCGGCTCCTACGAGCAGTACTTC. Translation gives CASSPVGQGGSYEQYF.

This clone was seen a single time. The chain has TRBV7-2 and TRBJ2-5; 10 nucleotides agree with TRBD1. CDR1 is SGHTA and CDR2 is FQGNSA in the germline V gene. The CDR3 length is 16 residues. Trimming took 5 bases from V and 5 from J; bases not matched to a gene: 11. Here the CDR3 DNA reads TGTGCCAGCAGCGGTCCCGGGACAGGGGTCGGGGAGACCCAGTACTTC. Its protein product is CASSGPGTGVGETQYF.

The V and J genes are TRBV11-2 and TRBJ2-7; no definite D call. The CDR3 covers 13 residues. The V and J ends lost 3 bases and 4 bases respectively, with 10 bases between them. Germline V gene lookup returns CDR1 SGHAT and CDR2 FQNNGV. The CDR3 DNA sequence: TGTGCCAGCAGCTTGTGGCTTCGTTACGAGCAGTACTTC. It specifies CASSLWLRYEQYF.

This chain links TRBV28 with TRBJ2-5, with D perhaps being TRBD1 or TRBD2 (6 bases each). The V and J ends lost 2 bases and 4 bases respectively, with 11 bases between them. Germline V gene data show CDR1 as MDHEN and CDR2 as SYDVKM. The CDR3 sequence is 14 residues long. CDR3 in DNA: TGTGCCAGCAGTTTAGAGGGGGGAGGAGAGACCCAGTACTTC. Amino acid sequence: CASSLEGGGETQYF.

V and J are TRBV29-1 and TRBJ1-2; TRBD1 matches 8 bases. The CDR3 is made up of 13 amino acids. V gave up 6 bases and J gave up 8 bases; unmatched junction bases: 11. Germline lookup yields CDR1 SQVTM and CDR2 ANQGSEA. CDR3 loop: CSVTGTGPSGYTF. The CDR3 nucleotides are TGCAGCGTGACCGGGACAGGCCCTAGCGGCTACACCTTC.

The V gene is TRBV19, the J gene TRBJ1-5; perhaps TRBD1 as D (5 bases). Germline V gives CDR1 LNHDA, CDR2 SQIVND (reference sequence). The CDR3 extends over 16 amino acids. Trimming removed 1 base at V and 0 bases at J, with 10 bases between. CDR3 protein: CASSIVGDDSNQPQHF. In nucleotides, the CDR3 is TGTGCCAGTAGTATAGTAGGGGATGATAGCAATCAGCCCCAGCATTTT.

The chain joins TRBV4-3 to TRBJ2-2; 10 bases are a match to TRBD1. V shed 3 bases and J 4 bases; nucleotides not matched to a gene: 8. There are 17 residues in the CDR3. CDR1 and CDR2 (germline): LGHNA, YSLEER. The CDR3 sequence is CASSQGPGQGITGELFF. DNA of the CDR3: TGCGCCAGCAGCCAGGGCCCGGGACAGGGGATCACCGGGGAGCTGTTTTTT.

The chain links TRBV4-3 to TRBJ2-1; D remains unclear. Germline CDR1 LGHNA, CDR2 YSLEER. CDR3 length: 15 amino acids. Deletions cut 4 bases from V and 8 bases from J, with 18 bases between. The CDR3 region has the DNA TGCGCCAGCAGCCTGGGTCGAGTCAGTGGGGATGAGCAGTTCTTC. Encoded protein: CASSLGRVSGDEQFF.

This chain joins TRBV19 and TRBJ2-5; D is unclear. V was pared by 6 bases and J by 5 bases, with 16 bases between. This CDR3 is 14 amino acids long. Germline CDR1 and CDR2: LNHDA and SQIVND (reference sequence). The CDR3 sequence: CASRSSRVMETQYF. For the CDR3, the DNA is TGTGCCAGTAGATCGTCAAGGGTAATGGAGACCCAGTACTTC.